This T cell receptor beta chain is from a study of blood T cell repertoires in COVID-19. The CDR3 sequence is 17 residues long. Measured with immunoSEQ multiplex PCR; TCRdb has only the in-frame clones, and not every one. Found here are over 200,000 clones, around 80% of them singletons; the top ten hold approximately 15%. This chain links TRBV21-1 with TRBJ2-4; TRBD2, as called in the table, went unchecked against the DNA. TRBV21-1 is marked as a pseudogene. Material for sequencing was PBMCs or T cells enriched from blood (not recorded which). The receptor comes from a man aged 40-49 years who had recovered from COVID-19. The CDR3 loop is CASSRNTRSGDKNIQYF. The CDR3 nucleotides read TGTGCCAGCAGCCGCAATACCAGGTCGGGGGACAAAAACATTCAGTACTTC.